What follows are 25 T cell receptor beta chains derived from one specimen sequenced in a study of OX40 agonist ivuxolimab in advanced cancers. Produced via immunoSEQ multiplex PCR; TCRdb's table is partial and in-frame only. Found here are about 32,000 clones, around 83% of them singletons; the top ten hold 15% to 20%. Sequencing was performed on CD4+ or CD8+ T cells sorted from blood, taken in a trial of the OX40 agonist ivuxolimab. These receptors originate from an adult with an advanced solid tumor such as melanoma, head and neck, liver or kidney cancer.

The chain links TRBV29-1 to TRBJ1-3; TRBD1 aligns across 10 bases. Germline values: CDR1 SQVTM, CDR2 ANQGSEA. With V trimmed by 6 bases and J by 7 bases, 12 bases remained unmatched. CDR3 length equals 15 residues. CDR3 coding DNA: TGCAGCGTCAGGTTTTCCGGACAGGGGGAGAACACCATATATTTT. As protein: CSVRFSGQGENTIYF.

The chain combines TRBV5-5 with TRBJ2-7, with 14 bases fitting TRBD2. This CDR3 has 15 amino acids. CDR1 is SGHKS, CDR2 YYEKEE, per germline (reference sequence). J was trimmed by 7 bases and V by 4 bases; bases with no gene match: 7. CDR3 DNA: TGTGCCAGCAGCCAGAGGACTAGCGGGAGGAATGAGCAGTACTTC. It encodes CASSQRTSGRNEQYF.

The chain employs TRBV4-1 and TRBJ1-4; tentatively, D is TRBD1 (6 bases). The V and J ends lost 4 bases and 2 bases respectively, with 14 bases between them. This CDR3 region has 16 residues. Germline V gives CDR1 MGHRA, CDR2 YSYEKL. CDR3 sequence: CASSRTSGATNEKLFF. In nucleotides, the CDR3 is TGCGCCAGCAGCCGGACTTCGGGGGCGACTAATGAAAAACTGTTTTTT.

The rearrangement links TRBV5-1 to TRBJ2-1, with 8 bases fitting TRBD2. The ends lost 4 bases at V and 1 base at J; junction bases unmatched: 7. Germline V gene data show CDR1 as SGHRS and CDR2 as YFSETQ. The CDR3 totals 16 residues. CDR3 sequence reads: CASSPVAGGSYNEQFF. Here the CDR3 DNA reads TGCGCCAGCAGCCCCGTCGCGGGAGGATCCTACAATGAGCAGTTCTTC.

The genes are TRBV25-1 and TRBJ1-4; 8 bases align to TRBD1. CDR1 MGHDK and CDR2 SYGVNS come from the germline V gene. The CDR3 is 15 amino acids. Losses at the gene ends were 1 base for V and 8 bases for J; bases not matched to a gene: 6. For the CDR3, the DNA is TGTGCCAGCAGTGAATGGGACAGGACCGCCGAAAAACTGTTTTTT. It encodes CASSEWDRTAEKLFF.

This rearrangement joins TRBV19 to TRBJ1-1; no definite D call. This CDR3 comprises 13 residues. The germline V gene encodes CDR1 LNHDA and CDR2 SQIVND (reference sequence). V lost 6 bases, J lost 0 bases, and 8 bases lay in between. DNA of the CDR3: TGTGCCAGTAGCGTAGGAGTGAACACTGAAGCTTTCTTT. As protein: CASSVGVNTEAFF.

The chain joins TRBV11-3 to TRBJ1-5; 11 bases match TRBD1. This CDR3 is 17 amino acids long. The V gene end was trimmed by 6 bases and the J gene end by 6 bases; junction bases not matched to a gene: 13. Germline assignment: CDR1 SGHNT and CDR2 YENEEA. CDR3 nucleotide sequence: TGTGCCAGCAGGTACGATCCGGGACAGGGGGTTTTTCAGCCCCAGCATTTT. Residues: CASRYDPGQGVFQPQHF.

This clone was observed a few times. The CDR3 here is CASFPGNSLNEQFF. Written as DNA, the CDR3 is TGTGCCTCCTTCCCGGGTAACAGCCTGAATGAGCAGTTCTTC. The V gene is TRBV30, the J gene TRBJ2-1; unclear D gene. There are 14 residues in the CDR3. Germline V gene lookup returns CDR1 GTSNPN and CDR2 SVGIG (reference sequence). V lost 7 bases and J lost 7, with 20 bases in between.

This clone was observed a handful of times. V usage is TRBV14 and J usage is TRBJ1-1, with TRBD1 identical over 10 bases. Germline V gene sequence: CDR1 SGHDN, CDR2 FVKESK. V was clipped by 6 bases and J by 7 bases; unmatched bases: 8. The CDR3 consists of 14 residues. CDR3 nucleotides: TGTGCCAGCAGGGTGACAGGGGGCGCCGATGAAGCTTTCTTT. It translates to CASRVTGGADEAFF.

This clone was counted once. The CDR3 reads CASKRGEATNEKLFF. As DNA, the CDR3 is TGCGCCAGCAAGAGGGGGGAAGCAACTAATGAAAAACTGTTTTTT. V is TRBV5-1 and J is TRBJ1-4; D is perhaps TRBD1 (6 bases). Trimming cost V 6 bases and J 0 bases, with 12 bases left between them. The germline CDR1 and CDR2 sequences are SGHRS and YFSETQ. The CDR3 sequence is 15 residues long.

The chain joins TRBV4-1 to TRBJ2-5; weak D call: TRBD2 (6 bases). The CDR3 extends over 14 amino acids. Germline V gene data show CDR1 as MGHRA and CDR2 as YSYEKL. V lost 0 bases and J 5 bases, leaving 10 bases between the germline ends. Here the CDR3 DNA reads TGCGCCAGCAGCCAAGACAAGGGGAGGGAGACCCAGTACTTC. Its protein product is CASSQDKGRETQYF.

The V gene is TRBV28, the J gene TRBJ2-7; D not resolved. V shed 5 bases and J shed 0 bases, with 8 bases lying between them. The V gene's germline CDR1 is MDHEN and CDR2 SYDVKM. The CDR3 extends over 13 amino acids. CDR3 in amino acids: CASSIGFSYEQYF. In DNA form, the CDR3 reads TGTGCCAGCAGTATCGGGTTCTCCTACGAGCAGTACTTC.

The rearrangement links TRBV4-3 to TRBJ2-4, with 9 bases that match TRBD1. CDR3 length: 18 amino acids. Germline V gene sequence: CDR1 LGHNA, CDR2 YSLEER. V gave up 0 bases and J gave up 1 base; unmatched junction bases: 7. CDR3 amino acids: CASSQDVVGTGAKNIQYF. CDR3 DNA sequence: TGCGCCAGCAGCCAAGATGTAGTGGGGACAGGGGCCAAAAACATTCAGTACTTC.

The chain's CDR3 is CASSDGTSTGELFF. The CDR3 DNA reads as TGTGCCAGCAGTGACGGGACTAGCACCGGGGAGCTGTTTTTT. The gene calls are TRBV6-4 and TRBJ2-2; 8 nucleotides line up with TRBD2. J was trimmed by 4 bases and V by 2 bases; bases with no gene match: 0. Germline loops: CDR1 MRHNA, CDR2 SNTAGT. The CDR3 has 14 residues.

This rearrangement joins TRBV19 to TRBJ2-7; D remains ambiguous. The CDR3 consists of 14 residues. Germline V gene sequence: CDR1 LNHDA, CDR2 SQIVND (reference sequence). V was shortened by 5 bases and J by 2 bases, with 13 bases between the two germline ends. CDR3 sequence (DNA): TGTGCCAGTAGTGCGGCACGGACGGCCTACGAGCAGTACTTC. Translation: CASSAARTAYEQYF.

The V gene is TRBV19, the J gene TRBJ1-5; 7 nucleotides agree with TRBD1. This CDR3 is 15 amino acids long. J was trimmed by 3 bases and V by 5 bases; bases with no gene match: 7. Germline assignment: CDR1 LNHDA and CDR2 SQIVND (reference sequence). In DNA form, the CDR3 reads TGTGCCAGTAGTTCCACAGGGGAGATCAATCAGCCCCAGCATTTT. Its protein is CASSSTGEINQPQHF.

V and J are TRBV19 and TRBJ1-5; unclear D gene. The V gene lost 3 bases and the J gene lost 0 bases, with 3 bases spanning the gap. This CDR3 has 13 amino acids. Germline V lookup: CDR1 LNHDA, CDR2 SQIVND (reference sequence). In nucleotides, the CDR3 is TGTGCCAGTAGTATGTTTAGCAATCAGCCCCAGCATTTT. Its protein is CASSMFSNQPQHF.

The J gene is TRBJ2-7, the V gene TRBV5-4; D possibly corresponds to TRBD1 (6 bases). The CDR3 spans 14 residues. Looked up from germline, CDR1 is SGHNT and CDR2 is YYREEE (reference sequence). Trimming pared 4 bases from V and 0 bases from J, leaving 11 bases between. The CDR3 DNA follows: TGTGCCAGCAGCCCCGGACAGAACTCCTACGAGCAGTACTTC. Translating gives CASSPGQNSYEQYF.

This clone was counted a few times. CDR3 sequence: CASSPGTGLTYEQYF. The CDR3 DNA follows: TGTGCCAGCAGCCCCGGGACAGGGTTGACCTACGAGCAGTACTTC. J is TRBJ2-7 and V is TRBV7-9; 9 bases are shared with TRBD1. There are 15 residues in the CDR3. Germline lookup yields CDR1 SEHNR and CDR2 FQNEAQ (reference sequence). Trimming removed 5 bases from V and 2 bases from J; junction bases left unmatched: 7.

As DNA, the CDR3 is TGTGCCAGCACGGACAGGGGAATGGCTGAAGCTTTCTTT. This gives the protein CASTDRGMAEAFF. The chain is built from TRBV28 and TRBJ1-1; 9 nucleotides align to TRBD1. Per the germline V gene, CDR1 is MDHEN and CDR2 is SYDVKM. Trimming removed 7 bases from V and 6 bases from J; junction bases left unmatched: 6. This CDR3 comprises 13 residues.

This clone was recorded a few times. V usage is TRBV4-1 and J usage is TRBJ2-3; 7 bases are shared with TRBD2. This CDR3 comprises 16 residues. CDR1 is MGHRA, CDR2 YSYEKL, per germline. Trimming removed 0 bases from V and 1 base from J; junction bases left unmatched: 4. CDR3: CASSQEWEGGTDTQYF. In DNA form, the CDR3 reads TGCGCCAGCAGCCAAGAATGGGAGGGAGGCACAGATACGCAGTATTTT.

V usage is TRBV7-9 and J usage is TRBJ2-1, with 11 nucleotides matching TRBD1. With 5 bases clipped from V and 7 bases from J, the junction kept 4 bases outside the gene matches. Per germline, CDR1 SEHNR and CDR2 FQNEAQ (reference sequence). This CDR3 contains 14 residues. CDR3 DNA: TGTGCCAGCAGCCTCGGACAGGGGGCTAATGAGCAGTTCTTC. This codes for CASSLGQGANEQFF.

This chain joins TRBV2 and TRBJ2-1; D is perhaps TRBD1 or TRBD2 (6 bases each). The CDR3 has 15 amino acids. V gave up 3 bases and J gave up 2 bases, with 11 bases separating them. Germline CDR1 reads SNHLY; CDR2 reads FYNNEI. CDR3 bases: TGTGCCAGCAGTGAGAGGGGGGCCGCCTACAATGAGCAGTTCTTC. Translated, it gives CASSERGAAYNEQFF.

The chain uses TRBV29-1 and TRBJ1-1; D remains unclear. The V end lost 6 bases, the J end lost 0 bases, and 14 bases lay between the germline ends. CDR3 length: 14 amino acids. Looked up from germline, CDR1 is SQVTM and CDR2 is ANQGSEA. CDR3 sequence: CSVLLTDMNTEAFF. Written as DNA, the CDR3 is TGCAGCGTCTTACTGACGGATATGAACACTGAAGCTTTCTTT.

V usage is TRBV9 and J usage is TRBJ2-1, with D possibly called TRBD1 or TRBD2 (6 bases each). The V gene lost 0 bases and the J gene lost 10 bases, with 11 bases spanning the gap. The germline V gene has CDR1 SGDLS and CDR2 YYNGEE. The CDR3 is 13 residues long. CDR3 amino acids: CASSVAGAAEQFF. The CDR3 coding sequence is TGTGCCAGCAGCGTAGCGGGGGCGGCAGAGCAGTTCTTC.